This section outlines one TCR beta chain sequence together with its context. The antigen is undetermined. The data were produced by immunoSEQ multiplex PCR, yet TCRdb's version contains in-frame clones alone and is incomplete. Among about 77,000 clones, 94% were seen once, and the ten largest hold roughly 20%. The sample originates from a study of OX40 agonist ivuxolimab in advanced cancers. Across the whole study: Dose-escalation patients were diagnosed with hepatocellular carcinoma, melanoma, renal cell cancer or head and neck cancer.

Study observations and caveats: The study observed clonal expansion of CD4+ and CD8+ blood T cells by week 6 at 0.1 to 3.0 mg/kg.

The receptor comes from an adult with an advanced solid tumor such as melanoma, head and neck, liver or kidney cancer. The material was CD4+ or CD8+ T cells sorted from blood, obtained in a trial of the OX40 agonist ivuxolimab.

The CDR3, as DNA: TGTGCCAGCAGTCCGGACTCCGCGGCGACTGAAGCTTTCTTT. Encoded protein: CASSPDSAATEAFF. The genes are TRBV6-5 and TRBJ1-1, with no clear D. The length of the CDR3 is 14 residues. Trimming left V 5 bases short and J 5 bases short, with 15 bases between. The V gene's germline CDR1 is MNHEY and CDR2 SVGAGI.